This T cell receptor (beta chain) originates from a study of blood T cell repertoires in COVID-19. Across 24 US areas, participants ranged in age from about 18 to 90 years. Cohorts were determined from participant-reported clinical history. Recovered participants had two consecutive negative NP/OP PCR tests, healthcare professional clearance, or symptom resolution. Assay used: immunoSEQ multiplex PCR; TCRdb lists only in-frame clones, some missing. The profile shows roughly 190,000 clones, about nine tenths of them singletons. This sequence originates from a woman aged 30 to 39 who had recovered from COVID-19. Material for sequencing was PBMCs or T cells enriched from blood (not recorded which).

As DNA, the CDR3 is TGCGCCAGCTACCTAGGACAGCGGAATTCACCCCTCCACTTT. Translating gives CASYLGQRNSPLHF. The chain combines TRBV23-1 with TRBJ1-6; D is possibly TRBD1 (6 bases). TRBV23-1 falls under the ORF class, with uncertain function. The CDR3 has 14 amino acids. V was shortened by 8 bases and J by 7 bases, with 15 bases between the two germline ends.